The 23 T cell receptor beta chains in this list originate from one sample, sequenced in a study of shared clonotypes between healthy human individuals. Sequencing used immunoSEQ multiplex PCR; TCRdb keeps in-frame clones, though not all of them. Among over 75,000 clones listed, 68% were seen once. Sequences were obtained from memory CD8+ T cells sorted from blood. The subset denotes: CD45RO+ cells pooled with CCR7-negative TemRA cells. These TCRs come from a man aged 25 to 45 in good health.

The rearrangement uses TRBV7-7 and TRBJ2-5; D gene unclear. The CDR3 is 12 residues long. V lost 5 bases to trimming and J lost 5 bases, with 9 bases between them. CDR1 is SSHAT and CDR2 is FNYEAQ in the germline V gene (reference sequence). The CDR3 region is CASSPNRETQYF. The DNA for the CDR3 is TGTGCCAGCAGCCCAAACCGGGAGACCCAGTACTTC.

The J gene is TRBJ2-6, the V gene TRBV25-1; 9 positions match TRBD1. With V trimmed by 1 base and J by 0 bases, 4 bases remained unmatched. The germline gives CDR1 MGHDK, CDR2 SYGVNS. This CDR3 has 18 residues. CDR3 residues: CASSEWGTGSSGANVLTF. In DNA form, the CDR3 reads TGTGCCAGCAGTGAATGGGGGACAGGGAGCTCTGGGGCCAACGTCCTGACTTTC.

This clone has ten or more counts. V gene TRBV5-1 combines with J gene TRBJ2-2, with TRBD2 as a possible D gene (5 bases). V shed 5 bases and J shed 5 bases, with 13 bases lying between them. The CDR3 totals 14 residues. Per the germline V gene, CDR1 is SGHRS and CDR2 is YFSETQ. This chain's CDR3 is CASRETPGTGELFF. The CDR3 coding sequence is TGCGCCAGCAGAGAGACTCCGGGAACCGGGGAGCTGTTTTTT.

The V gene is TRBV28, the J gene TRBJ2-7, with D possibly being TRBD2 (5 bases). The CDR3 length is 15 residues. With 8 bases removed from V and 0 bases from J, the gap between germline ends came to 17 bases. The germline V gene encodes CDR1 MDHEN and CDR2 SYDVKM. In DNA form, the CDR3 reads TGTGCCAGCGCCTTGGACGGGGAACGCTCCTACGAGCAGTACTTC. This encodes CASALDGERSYEQYF.

Details on this clone: No conserved phenylalanine or tryptophan is present at the end of the CDR3, so a read error is the likely explanation. The DNA is omitted, as the CDR3 cannot be located on it reliably, and the CDR3 follows TCRdb's listing. This chain joins TRBV9 and TRBJ2-7; the table's D call, TRBD1, was not checked against the DNA. Germline values: CDR1 SGDLS, CDR2 YYNGEE. Counting both end residues, the CDR3 totals 10 amino acids. CDR3 sequence reads: CANPVDRPLI.

This clone was seen a handful of times. The chain uses TRBV29-1 and TRBJ2-3, with D possibly being TRBD1 or TRBD2 (5 bases each). Per the germline V gene, CDR1 is SQVTM and CDR2 is ANQGSEA. The CDR3 has 14 amino acids. Trimming took off 4 bases at V and 1 base at J, with 12 bases between the two ends. CDR3 amino acids: CSVGGGSGTDTQYF. The CDR3 DNA is TGCAGCGTTGGTGGGGGTAGCGGCACAGATACGCAGTATTTT.

The J gene is TRBJ2-7, the V gene TRBV19; 9 bases fit TRBD1. CDR3 length: 14 residues. V dropped 1 base and J dropped 6; count of bases not matched to a gene: 4. Germline CDR1 is LNHDA and CDR2 is SQIVND (reference sequence). The CDR3 nucleotides read TGTGCCAGTAGTATAGCCGGGACAGGGAGCGAGCAGTACTTC. Residues: CASSIAGTGSEQYF. The whole variable domain, filled in from reference TRBV19 and TRBJ2-7, reads DGGITQSPKYLFRKEGQNVTLSCEQNLNHDAMYWYRQDPGQGLRLIYYSQIVNDFQKGDIAEGYSVSREKKESFPLTVTSAQKNPTAFYLCASSIAGTGSEQYFGPGTRLTVT.

The CDR3 here is CASSLGGWLETEAFF. The CDR3 DNA reads TGTGCCAGCAGCTTAGGAGGTTGGTTGGAGACTGAAGCTTTCTTT. The V call is TRBV11-2, the J call TRBJ1-1; D unclear. The germline V gene has CDR1 SGHAT and CDR2 FQNNGV. Trimming took off 1 base at V and 5 bases at J, with 14 bases between the two ends. The CDR3 loop spans 15 amino acids.

The genes are TRBV29-1 and TRBJ2-5; D possibly matches TRBD1 or TRBD2 (5 bases each). The V and J ends lost 7 bases and 0 bases respectively, with 12 bases between them. The CDR3 contains 13 residues. In germline, CDR1 is SQVTM, CDR2 ANQGSEA. The CDR3 sequence is CSGGTMYQETQYF. The CDR3 nucleotides read TGCAGCGGGGGGACCATGTACCAAGAGACCCAGTACTTC.

This clone was seen a handful of times. The J gene is TRBJ2-7, the V gene TRBV5-6, with D possibly TRBD2 on 6 matching bases. Per germline, CDR1 SGHDT and CDR2 YYEEEE. CDR3 length: 16 residues. The germline V and J ends were trimmed by 4 bases and 0 bases, with 17 bases remaining between them. CDR3 sequence: CASSPRRDGSSYEQYF. The DNA for the CDR3 is TGTGCCAGCAGCCCGAGGCGGGACGGTAGCTCCTACGAGCAGTACTTC.

V gene TRBV28 combines with J gene TRBJ2-5; TRBD2 might be the D (6 bases). The CDR3 covers 16 residues. Germline lookup yields CDR1 MDHEN and CDR2 SYDVKM. V lost 6 bases, J lost 4 bases, and 21 bases lay in between. The CDR3 coding sequence is TGTGCCAGCAGCCCCTCCTCCGGGACTGATAGAGAGACCCAGTACTTC. As protein: CASSPSSGTDRETQYF.

This clone appeared many times. V gene TRBV2 combines with J gene TRBJ2-1; D is unresolved. Trimming cost V 5 bases and J 4 bases, with 9 bases left between them. The CDR3 totals 13 residues. Looked up from germline, CDR1 is SNHLY and CDR2 is FYNNEI. CDR3 loop: CASSLTGYNEQFF. The CDR3 DNA reads as TGTGCCAGCAGTCTCACTGGGTACAATGAGCAGTTCTTC.

CDR3 protein: CASSYDGVGNTEAFF. CDR3 in DNA: TGTGCCAGCAGTTATGATGGGGTGGGGAACACTGAAGCTTTCTTT. The chain employs TRBV6-5 and TRBJ1-1; D call uncertain. Trimming cost V 3 bases and J 1 base, with 12 bases left between them. Per the germline V gene, CDR1 is MNHEY and CDR2 is SVGAGI. The CDR3 is 15 amino acids.

This chain uses TRBV2 with TRBJ1-5, with a tentative D call TRBD1 (5 bases). Germline loops: CDR1 SNHLY, CDR2 FYNNEI. The V end lost 11 bases, the J end lost 4 bases, and 18 bases lay between the germline ends. The CDR3 covers 14 residues. CDR3 residues: CACQVGEMNQPQHF. The DNA for the CDR3 is TGTGCCTGCCAGGTGGGGGAGATGAATCAGCCCCAGCATTTT.

The V and J genes are TRBV11-2 and TRBJ1-1; the D is unclear. This CDR3 contains 15 residues. V was trimmed by 1 base and J by 1 base, leaving 10 bases between them. Germline lookup yields CDR1 SGHAT and CDR2 FQNNGV. The CDR3 loop is CASSLGVVGNTEAFF. The CDR3 DNA reads as TGTGCCAGCAGCTTAGGTGTGGTGGGGAACACTGAAGCTTTCTTT.

This chain links TRBV5-5 with TRBJ1-4, with D perhaps matching TRBD1 (5 bases). The CDR3 is 16 residues long. Per the germline V gene, CDR1 is SGHKS and CDR2 is YYEKEE (reference sequence). V lost 3 bases to trimming and J lost 7 bases, with 19 bases between them. CDR3 in DNA: TGTGCCAGCAGCTGGGCGATGAGGACGGGGGGTGAAAAACTGTTTTTT. It encodes CASSWAMRTGGEKLFF. The complete variable domain, with remaining parts taken from reference TRBV5-5 and TRBJ1-4, reads DAGVTQSPTHLIKTRGQQVTLRCSPISGHKSVSWYQQVLGQGPQFIFQYYEKEERGRGNFPDRFSARQFPNYSSELNVNALLLGDSALYLCASSWAMRTGGEKLFFGSGTQLSVL.

The chain employs TRBV6-1 and TRBJ1-1; no clear D gene. The V end was cut by 5 bases, the J end by 1 base, with 8 bases between. This CDR3 comprises 13 residues. Germline CDR1 is MNHNS and CDR2 is SASEGT. CDR3 in amino acids: CASSPAQNTEAFF. CDR3 DNA: TGTGCCAGCAGTCCCGCACAGAACACTGAAGCTTTCTTT.

In this sample, this clone turned up a few times. The J gene is TRBJ2-7, the V gene TRBV28; 9 bases match TRBD2. V lost 6 bases, J lost 1 base, and 7 bases stayed unmatched. Looked up from germline, CDR1 is MDHEN and CDR2 is SYDVKM. This CDR3 contains 15 residues. CDR3 sequence reads: CASREAGLASYEQYF. The CDR3 bases are TGTGCCAGCAGAGAAGCCGGACTAGCGTCCTACGAGCAGTACTTC.

This clone was observed many times. The rearrangement links TRBV5-1 to TRBJ1-2, with D perhaps TRBD1 (5 bases). Trimming pared 8 bases from V and 0 bases from J, leaving 11 bases between. There are 13 residues in the CDR3. CDR1 is SGHRS and CDR2 is YFSETQ in the germline V gene. The CDR3 region is CASRTTSNYGYTF. The DNA for the CDR3 is TGCGCCAGTAGGACAACCTCTAACTATGGCTACACCTTC.

This clone was counted a few times. J is TRBJ2-2 and V is TRBV7-9, with D hard to call. V lost 5 bases and J 3 bases, leaving 10 bases between the germline ends. CDR3 length: 14 residues. Germline lookup yields CDR1 SEHNR and CDR2 FQNEAQ (reference sequence). The CDR3 loop is CASSVNRYTGELFF. The CDR3 DNA sequence: TGTGCCAGCAGCGTAAACCGCTACACCGGGGAGCTGTTTTTT.

The chain is built from TRBV7-2 and TRBJ1-2; maybe TRBD1 (5 bases). This CDR3 spans 13 amino acids. Germline values: CDR1 SGHTA, CDR2 FQGNSA. V dropped 4 bases and J dropped 1 base, with 7 bases sitting between them. The CDR3 loop reads CASSSRVNYGYTF. The CDR3 DNA follows: TGTGCCAGCAGCTCCAGGGTTAACTATGGCTACACCTTC.

The table lists this clone with many counts. The CDR3 reads CASSDSRESSYNEQFF. The CDR3 DNA follows: TGTGCCAGCAGTGACTCGCGGGAGAGCTCCTACAATGAGCAGTTCTTC. The chain uses TRBV6-4 and TRBJ2-1; TRBD2 matches at 7 bases. Germline CDR1 MRHNA, CDR2 SNTAGT. V dropped 0 bases and J dropped 0; count of bases not matched to a gene: 2. This CDR3 spans 16 amino acids.

This clone appeared many times. V is TRBV2 and J is TRBJ2-7; 7 bases are a match to TRBD1. Per the germline V gene, CDR1 is SNHLY and CDR2 is FYNNEI. The trim removed 8 bases at V and 6 bases at J, leaving 4 bases unmatched. This CDR3 comprises 11 residues. This CDR3 reads CASARQGEQYF. CDR3 nucleotide sequence: TGTGCCAGCGCAAGACAGGGCGAGCAGTACTTC.